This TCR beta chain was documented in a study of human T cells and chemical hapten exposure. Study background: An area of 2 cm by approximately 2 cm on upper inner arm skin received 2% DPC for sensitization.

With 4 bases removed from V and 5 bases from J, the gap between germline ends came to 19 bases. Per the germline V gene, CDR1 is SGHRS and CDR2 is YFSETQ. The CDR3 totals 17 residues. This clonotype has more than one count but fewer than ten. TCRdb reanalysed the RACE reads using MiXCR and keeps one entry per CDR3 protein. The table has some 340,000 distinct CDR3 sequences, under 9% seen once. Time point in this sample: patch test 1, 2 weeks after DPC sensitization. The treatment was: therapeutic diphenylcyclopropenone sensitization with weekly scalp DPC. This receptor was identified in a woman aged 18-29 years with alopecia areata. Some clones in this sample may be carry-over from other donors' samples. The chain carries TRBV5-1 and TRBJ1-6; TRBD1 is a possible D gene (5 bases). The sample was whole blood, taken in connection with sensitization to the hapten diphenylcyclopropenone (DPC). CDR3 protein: CASSLGPQAGNNSPLHF. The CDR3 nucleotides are TGCGCCAGCAGCCTGGGACCGCAGGCAGGGAATAATTCACCCCTCCACTTT.